The T cell receptor beta chain under discussion was sequenced for a study of CD8+ T cells in alopecia areata. Specified treatment: oral pan-JAK inhibitor, 5-10 mg twice daily. Isolated RNA was reverse transcribed into cDNA used as the sequencing template. Sequencing used immunoSEQ multiplex PCR; TCRdb keeps in-frame clones, though not all of them. The sample holds approximately 210,000 clones, approximately 65% seen once. This clonotype was sampled from a human donor with alopecia areata. The sequences come from CD4+ T cells sorted from blood, collected around week 42, from a patient treated with tofacitinib.

CDR3 DNA sequence: TGTGCCAGCAGCACCCCGGGCCGGGTACACGAGCAGTACTTC. This encodes CASSTPGRVHEQYF. V and J are TRBV7-2 and TRBJ2-7, with D uncertain. The CDR3 extends over 14 amino acids. Germline lookup yields CDR1 SGHTA and CDR2 FQGNSA. The V and J ends lost 5 bases and 5 bases respectively, with 16 bases between them.